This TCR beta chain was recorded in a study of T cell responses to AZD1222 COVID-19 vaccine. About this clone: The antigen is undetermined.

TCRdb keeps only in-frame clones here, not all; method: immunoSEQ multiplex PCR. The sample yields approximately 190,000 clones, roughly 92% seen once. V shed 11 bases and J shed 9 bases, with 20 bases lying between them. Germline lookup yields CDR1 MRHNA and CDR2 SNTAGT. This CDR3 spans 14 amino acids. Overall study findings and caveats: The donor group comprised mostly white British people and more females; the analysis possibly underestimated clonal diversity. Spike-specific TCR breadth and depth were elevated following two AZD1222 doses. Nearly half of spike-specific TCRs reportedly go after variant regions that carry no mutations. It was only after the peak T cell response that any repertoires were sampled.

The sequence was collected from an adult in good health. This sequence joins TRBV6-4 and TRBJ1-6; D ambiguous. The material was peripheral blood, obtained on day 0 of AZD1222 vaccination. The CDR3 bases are TGTGCCGGACTAAGACACAAACAGCGTTCACCCCTCCACTTT. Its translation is CAGLRHKQRSPLHF.